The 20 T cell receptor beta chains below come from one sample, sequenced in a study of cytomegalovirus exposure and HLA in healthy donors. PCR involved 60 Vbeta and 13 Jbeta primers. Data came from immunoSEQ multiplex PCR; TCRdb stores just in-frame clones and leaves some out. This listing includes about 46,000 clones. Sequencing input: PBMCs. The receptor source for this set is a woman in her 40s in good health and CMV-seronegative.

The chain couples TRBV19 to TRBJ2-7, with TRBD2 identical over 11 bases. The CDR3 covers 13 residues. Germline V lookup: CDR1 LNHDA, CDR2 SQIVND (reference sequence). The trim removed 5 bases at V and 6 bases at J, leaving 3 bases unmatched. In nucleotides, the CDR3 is TGTGCCAGTAGTCCCGGACTAGCGGGCGAGCAGTACTTC. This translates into CASSPGLAGEQYF.

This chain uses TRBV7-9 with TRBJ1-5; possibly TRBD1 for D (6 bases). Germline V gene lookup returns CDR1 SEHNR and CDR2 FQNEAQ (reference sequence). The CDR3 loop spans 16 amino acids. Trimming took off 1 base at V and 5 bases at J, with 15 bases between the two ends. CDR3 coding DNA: TGTGCCAGCAGCTTAGTGGCAGGGGCAGGGGATCAGCCCCAGCATTTT. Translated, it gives CASSLVAGAGDQPQHF.

The CDR3 nucleotides read TGTGCCAGTATCCGCAGGGGTGAAACTGAAGCTTTCTTT. Its protein is CASIRRGETEAFF. This chain joins TRBV19 and TRBJ1-1; possibly TRBD1 for D (6 bases). Trimming stripped 7 bases from V and 5 bases from J, with 14 bases between. The CDR3 has 13 residues. The germline CDR1 and CDR2 sequences are LNHDA and SQIVND (reference sequence).

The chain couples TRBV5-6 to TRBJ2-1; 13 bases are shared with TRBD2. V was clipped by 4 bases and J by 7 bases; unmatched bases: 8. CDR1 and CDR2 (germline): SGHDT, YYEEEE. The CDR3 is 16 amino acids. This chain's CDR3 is CASSPGLAGVGNEQFF. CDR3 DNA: TGTGCCAGCAGCCCCGGACTAGCGGGAGTAGGGAATGAGCAGTTCTTC.

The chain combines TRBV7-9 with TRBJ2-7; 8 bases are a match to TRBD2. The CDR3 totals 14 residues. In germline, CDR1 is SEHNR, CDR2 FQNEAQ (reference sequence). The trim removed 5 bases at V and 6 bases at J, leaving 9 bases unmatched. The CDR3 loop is CASSTAGVALEQYF. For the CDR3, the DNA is TGTGCCAGCAGCACAGCGGGAGTGGCACTCGAGCAGTACTTC.

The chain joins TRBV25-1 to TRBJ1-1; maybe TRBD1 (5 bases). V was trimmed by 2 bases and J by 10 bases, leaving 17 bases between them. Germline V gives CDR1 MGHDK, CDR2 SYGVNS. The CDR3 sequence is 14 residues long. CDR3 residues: CASSEDRLALGAFF. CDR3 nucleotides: TGTGCCAGCAGTGAAGACAGACTTGCTCTGGGAGCTTTCTTT.

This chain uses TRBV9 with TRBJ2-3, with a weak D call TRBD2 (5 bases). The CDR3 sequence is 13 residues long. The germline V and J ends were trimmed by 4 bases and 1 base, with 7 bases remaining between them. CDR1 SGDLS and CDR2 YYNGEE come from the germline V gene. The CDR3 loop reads CASSHGGTDTQYF. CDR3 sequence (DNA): TGTGCCAGCAGCCACGGGGGCACAGATACGCAGTATTTT.

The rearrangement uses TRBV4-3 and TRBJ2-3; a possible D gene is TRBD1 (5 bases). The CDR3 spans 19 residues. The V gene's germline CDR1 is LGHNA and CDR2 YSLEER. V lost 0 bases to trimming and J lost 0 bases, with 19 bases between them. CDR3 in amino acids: CASSQDWGPEWESTDTQYF. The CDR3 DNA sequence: TGCGCCAGCAGCCAAGATTGGGGCCCGGAGTGGGAAAGCACAGATACGCAGTATTTT.

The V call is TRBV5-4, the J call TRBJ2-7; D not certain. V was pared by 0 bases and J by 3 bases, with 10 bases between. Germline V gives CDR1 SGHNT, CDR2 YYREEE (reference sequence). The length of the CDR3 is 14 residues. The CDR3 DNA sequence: TGTGCCAGCAGCTTGGCCGACTCCGTCTACGAGCAGTACTTC. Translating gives CASSLADSVYEQYF.

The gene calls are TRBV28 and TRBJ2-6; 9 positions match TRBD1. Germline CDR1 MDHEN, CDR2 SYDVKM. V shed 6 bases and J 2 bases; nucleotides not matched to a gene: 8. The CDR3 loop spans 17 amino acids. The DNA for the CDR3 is TGTGCCAGCAGCGCCGGGACAGGGCTAACTGGGGCCAACGTCCTGACTTTC. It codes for CASSAGTGLTGANVLTF.

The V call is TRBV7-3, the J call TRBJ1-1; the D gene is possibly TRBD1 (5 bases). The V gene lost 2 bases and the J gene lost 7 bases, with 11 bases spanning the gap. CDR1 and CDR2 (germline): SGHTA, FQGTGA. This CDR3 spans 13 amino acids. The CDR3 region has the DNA TGTGCCAGCAGCTTACGGCAGGGCGGTGAAGCTTTCTTT. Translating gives CASSLRQGGEAFF.

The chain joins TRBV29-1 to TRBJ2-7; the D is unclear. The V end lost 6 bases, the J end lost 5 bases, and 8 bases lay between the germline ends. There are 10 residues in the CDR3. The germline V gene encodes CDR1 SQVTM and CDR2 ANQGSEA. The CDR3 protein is CSVQADEQYF. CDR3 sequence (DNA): TGCAGCGTCCAGGCAGACGAGCAGTACTTC.

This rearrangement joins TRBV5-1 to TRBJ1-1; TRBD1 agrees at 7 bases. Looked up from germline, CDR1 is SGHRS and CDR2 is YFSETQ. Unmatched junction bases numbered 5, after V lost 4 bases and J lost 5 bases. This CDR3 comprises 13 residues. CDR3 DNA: TGCGCCAGCAGCCAGGGGGTTGGGACTGAAGCTTTCTTT. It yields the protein CASSQGVGTEAFF.

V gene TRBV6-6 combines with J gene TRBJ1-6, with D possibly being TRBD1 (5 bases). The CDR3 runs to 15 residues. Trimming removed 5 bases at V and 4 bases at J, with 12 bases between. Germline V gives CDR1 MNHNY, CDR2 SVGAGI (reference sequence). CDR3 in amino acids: CASSLAGGYNSPLHF. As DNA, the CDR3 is TGTGCCAGCAGTCTCGCCGGGGGATATAATTCACCCCTCCACTTT.

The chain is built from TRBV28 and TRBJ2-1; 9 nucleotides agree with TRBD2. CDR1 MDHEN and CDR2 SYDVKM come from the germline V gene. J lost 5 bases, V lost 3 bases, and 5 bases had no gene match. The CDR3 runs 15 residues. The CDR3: CASSFASGTNNEQFF. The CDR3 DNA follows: TGTGCCAGCAGTTTTGCTAGCGGGACAAACAATGAGCAGTTCTTC.

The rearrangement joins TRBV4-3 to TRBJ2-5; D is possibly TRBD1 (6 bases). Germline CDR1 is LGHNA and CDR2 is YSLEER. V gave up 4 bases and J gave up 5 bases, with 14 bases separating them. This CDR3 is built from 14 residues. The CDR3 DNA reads TGCGCCAGCAGCCCTATGACAGGAGCGGAGACCCAGTACTTC. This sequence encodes CASSPMTGAETQYF.

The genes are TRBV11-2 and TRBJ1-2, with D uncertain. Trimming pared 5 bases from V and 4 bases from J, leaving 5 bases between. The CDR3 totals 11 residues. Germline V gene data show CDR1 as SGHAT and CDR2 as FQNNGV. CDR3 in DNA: TGTGCCAGCAGCCTAACCTATGGCTACACCTTC. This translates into CASSLTYGYTF.

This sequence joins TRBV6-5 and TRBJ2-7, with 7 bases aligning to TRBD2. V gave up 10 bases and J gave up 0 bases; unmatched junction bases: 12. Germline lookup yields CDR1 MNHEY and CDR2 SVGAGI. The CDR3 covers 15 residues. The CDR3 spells CATYRLASSSYEQYF. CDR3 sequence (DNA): TGTGCCACCTATCGACTAGCCTCAAGCTCCTACGAGCAGTACTTC.

The CDR3 nucleotides are TGTGCCAGCAGCTCAACCCCCCTCCGACTAGCGGGATCCTACGAGCAGTACTTC. Translating gives CASSSTPLRLAGSYEQYF. V gene TRBV11-2 combines with J gene TRBJ2-7, with 11 nucleotides matching TRBD2. This CDR3 is built from 18 residues. J lost 1 base, V lost 4 bases, and 12 bases had no gene match. Germline CDR1 is SGHAT and CDR2 is FQNNGV.

CDR3 nucleotide sequence: TGTGCCAGCAGTTCATGGATGATCGGGGGGGAGCTGTTTTTT. Residues: CASSSWMIGGELFF. V usage is TRBV6-1 and J usage is TRBJ2-2; D ambiguous. CDR3 size: 14 residues. The V and J ends lost 5 bases and 8 bases respectively, with 15 bases between them. Germline CDR1 is MNHNS and CDR2 is SASEGT.